This is a list of T cell receptor beta chains from one sample in a study of T cells after yellow fever vaccination. MiXCR was run by TCRdb on the 5' RACE reads, yielding one entry per CDR3 protein. The sample includes a few hundred thousand distinct CDR3 sequences, roughly a sixth of them seen just once. The material sequenced was PBMCs, taken about 5 days after the first yellow fever vaccination. These receptors originate from a man aged 18 to 29 who received the YFV17D yellow fever vaccine. Each CDR3 is given with its conserved first and last residue. The order of the fields is V gene, D gene, clone size, J gene, CDR3 protein, CDR3 DNA. The D gene is left open where the match is weak. Clone size is not always given. Where it is, it says once, few, many or a class for expanded clones.

TRBV10-3	-	few	TRBJ1-6	CATQNFGTVNSPLHF	TGTGCCACCCAAAACTTCGGGACGGTTAATTCACCCCTCCACTTT
TRBV7-2	-	once	TRBJ1-6	CASSYQGDRNSPLHF	TGTGCCAGCAGCTATCAGGGAGACCGAAATTCACCCCTCCACTTT
TRBV5-6	-	few	TRBJ1-6	CASSLGYLGANSPLHF	TGTGCCAGCAGCTTGGGATACTTGGGGGCGAATTCACCCCTCCACTTT
TRBV9	TRBD2	many	TRBJ2-7	CASSSRGFSYEQYF	TGTGCCAGCAGCTCGCGGGGGTTCTCCTACGAGCAGTACTTC
TRBV3-1	TRBD1	-	TRBJ2-3	CASSQEPTDRKTDTQYF	TGTGCCAGCAGCCAAGAGCCCACGGACAGGAAAACAGATACGCAGTATTTT
TRBV6-5	-	-	TRBJ1-2	CASSRWQGSGYGYTF	TGTGCCAGCAGTCGCTGGCAGGGGTCTGGCTATGGCTACACCTTC
TRBV12-3/TRBV12-4	TRBD1	-	TRBJ2-3	CASRRPGTGVSTDTQYF	TGTGCCAGCAGGCGTCCCGGGACAGGCGTTAGCACAGATACGCAGTATTTT
TRBV5-5	-	-	TRBJ2-2	CASRRSQLVAGELFF	TGTGCCAGCAGGCGATCCCAACTAGTTGCCGGGGAGCTGTTTTTT
TRBV6-1	-	few	TRBJ2-7	CASSPLAVGGWSYEQYF	TGTGCCAGCAGTCCGTTGGCCGTTGGGGGTTGGTCCTACGAGCAGTACTTC
TRBV20-1	-	few	TRBJ2-5	CSARDTPVRETQYF	TGCAGTGCTAGGGACACCCCAGTTAGGGAGACCCAGTACTTC
TRBV20-1	TRBD1	-	TRBJ1-1	CSAAPGGLGTEAFF	TGCAGTGCTGCTCCAGGGGGGCTAGGCACTGAAGCTTTCTTT
TRBV4-3	-	-	TRBJ2-1	CASSQDPPLVDKQFF	TGCGCCAGCAGCCAAGATCCTCCCCTCGTCGATAAGCAGTTCTTC
TRBV2	-	-	TRBJ1-5	CASGRAGVINQPQHF	TGTGCCAGCGGTCGAGCTGGGGTGATCAATCAGCCCCAGCATTTT
TRBV4-1	-	few	TRBJ2-5	CASSLNWGIIPQETQYF	TGCGCCAGCAGCCTAAATTGGGGGATTATCCCTCAAGAGACCCAGTACTTC
TRBV18	-	-	TRBJ1-5	CASSPNQAYQPQHF	TGTGCCAGCTCACCGAACCAGGCTTATCAGCCCCAGCATTTT
TRBV27	TRBD1	few	TRBJ2-2	CASRTGQVETGELFF	TGTGCCAGCAGGACGGGACAGGTAGAAACCGGGGAGCTGTTTTTT
TRBV20-1	-	many	TRBJ2-5	CSARGWVGPRETQYF	TGCAGTGCTAGAGGATGGGTGGGCCCGCGGGAGACCCAGTACTTC
TRBV11-2	TRBD1	-	TRBJ2-1	CASSPGTGWVSFMNEQFF	TGTGCCAGCAGCCCAGGGACAGGCTGGGTTAGTTTCATGAATGAGCAGTTCTTC
TRBV5-1	-	many	TRBJ2-5	CASQGDYKGLETQYF	TGCGCCAGCCAAGGGGATTACAAGGGTCTCGAGACCCAGTACTTC
TRBV18	-	few	TRBJ2-7	CASSPPLTVHEQYF	TGTGCCAGCTCACCACCCCTAACCGTCCACGAGCAGTACTTC
TRBV11-2	-	many	TRBJ1-3	CASSLDYSGNTIYF	TGTGCCAGCAGCTTAGATTACTCTGGAAACACCATATATTTT
TRBV19	TRBD1	-	TRBJ2-7	CATEAGTGAYEQYF	TGTGCCACCGAAGCCGGGACAGGGGCTTACGAGCAGTACTTC
TRBV20-1	TRBD2	few	TRBJ2-3	CSAREASGGVTDTQYF	TGCAGTGCTAGAGAGGCCAGCGGGGGAGTCACAGATACGCAGTATTTT
TRBV18	-	-	TRBJ2-5	CASSDPRVGETQYF	TGTGCCAGCTCCGACCCGCGAGTTGGAGAGACCCAGTACTTC
TRBV7-9	TRBD1	few	TRBJ1-1	CASSQNRDSPRGTEAFF	TGTGCCAGCAGCCAGAACCGGGACAGCCCCCGGGGGACTGAAGCTTTCTTT
TRBV6-4	TRBD1	few	TRBJ1-6	CASSHSGRGTGEGSPLHF	TGTGCCAGCAGTCATTCGGGGAGGGGGACAGGGGAAGGGTCACCCCTCCACTTT
TRBV11-2	TRBD2	-	TRBJ2-3	CASSRRLAGVTSTDTQYF	TGTGCCAGCAGCCGACGACTAGCGGGGGTTACTAGCACAGATACGCAGTATTTT
TRBV19	-	-	TRBJ1-4	CASSSDRSEKLFF	TGTGCCAGTAGTTCGGACCGGTCCGAAAAACTGTTTTTT
TRBV7-9	TRBD1	-	TRBJ2-7	CASSQSGTGFNEQYF	TGTGCCAGCAGTCAATCCGGGACAGGGTTCAACGAGCAGTACTTC
TRBV3-1	TRBD1	few	TRBJ2-1	CASTGQGSNEQFF	TGTGCCAGCACGGGACAGGGCAGCAATGAGCAGTTCTTC
TRBV5-1	-	-	TRBJ2-7	CASSLRDPSYEQYF	TGCGCCAGCAGCTTACGGGACCCATCCTACGAGCAGTACTTC
TRBV5-1	TRBD1	-	TRBJ2-3	CASSLGQGRDTQYF	TGCGCCAGCAGCTTGGGACAGGGAAGAGATACGCAGTATTTT
TRBV6-4	TRBD1	-	TRBJ1-1	CASSRKAGTANTEAFF	TGTGCCAGCAGTCGTAAGGCCGGGACAGCGAACACTGAAGCTTTCTTT
TRBV4-2	-	-	TRBJ1-1	CASSPSGDTEAFF	TGTGCCAGCAGCCCTTCGGGAGACACTGAAGCTTTCTTT
TRBV11-2	-	-	TRBJ2-1	CASYSPGGDYNEQFF	TGTGCCAGCTATTCTCCGGGGGGCGACTACAATGAGCAGTTCTTC
TRBV7-9	TRBD1	-	TRBJ1-1	CASSPGTGIFTEAFF	TGTGCCAGCAGCCCAGGGACAGGGATATTCACTGAAGCTTTCTTT
TRBV11-2	-	many	TRBJ1-5	CASSQQANQPQHF	TGTGCCAGCAGCCAACAGGCTAATCAGCCCCAGCATTTT
TRBV3-1	-	few	TRBJ1-6	CASSPHVIPEAPLHF	TGTGCCAGCAGCCCTCACGTCATACCAGAGGCTCCCCTCCACTTT
TRBV24-1	TRBD2	many	TRBJ2-1	CATMGASGGPSSYNEQFF	TGTGCCACCATGGGGGCTAGCGGGGGGCCCAGCTCCTACAATGAGCAGTTCTTC
TRBV5-1	-	few	TRBJ2-3	CASSLLSLLSTDTQYF	TGCGCCAGCAGCTTGTTGTCCCTTCTCTCCACAGATACGCAGTATTTT
TRBV7-9	-	few	TRBJ2-4	CASSLSGTTKNIQYF	TGTGCCAGCAGCCTGTCCGGGACAACCAAAAACATTCAGTACTTC
TRBV29-1	-	few	TRBJ2-2	CSGFSRAGELFF	TGCAGCGGCTTTTCGAGGGCCGGGGAGCTGTTTTTT
TRBV4-1	-	few	TRBJ2-4	CASSSLDVAKNIQYF	TGCGCCAGCAGCTCTCTGGACGTGGCCAAAAACATTCAGTACTTC
TRBV4-2	TRBD1	many	TRBJ2-5	CASSQVTGQGISETQYF	TGTGCCAGCAGCCAAGTAACGGGACAGGGGATTTCGGAGACCCAGTACTTC
TRBV25-1	-	-	TRBJ1-1	CASSEIGDGSEAFF	TGTGCCAGCAGTGAAATTGGGGATGGGTCTGAAGCTTTCTTT
TRBV7-9	TRBD1	-	TRBJ2-1	CASSLAGGPEQFF	TGTGCCAGCAGCTTAGCAGGGGGCCCTGAGCAGTTCTTC
TRBV6-2/TRBV6-3	-	-	TRBJ1-5	CASSPFSPGNQPQHF	TGTGCCAGCAGTCCGTTTAGTCCGGGGAATCAGCCCCAGCATTTT
TRBV20-1	-	-	TRBJ1-5	CSARDPLRPGNNQPQHF	TGCAGTGCTAGAGATCCTCTCCGGCCGGGGAACAATCAGCCCCAGCATTTT
TRBV6-1	-	-	TRBJ1-5	CASKPSLLVSNQPQHF	TGTGCCAGCAAACCTTCCCTGTTGGTAAGCAATCAGCCCCAGCATTTT
TRBV5-1	-	few	TRBJ2-5	CASSLRDTNPGETQYF	TGCGCCAGCAGCCTCCGGGACACCAATCCGGGGGAGACCCAGTACTTC
TRBV2	-	-	TRBJ2-3	CASSERQGGTDTQYF	TGTGCCAGCAGTGAAAGGCAGGGTGGCACAGATACGCAGTATTTT
TRBV7-9	-	-	TRBJ2-5	CASSPPPGTRRETQYF	TGTGCCAGCAGCCCCCCGCCCGGGACCCGGAGAGAGACCCAGTACTTC
TRBV5-1	-	few	TRBJ1-1	CASSLGLDEAFF	TGCGCCAGCAGCCTGGGTCTCGACGAAGCTTTCTTT
TRBV12-3/TRBV12-4	-	-	TRBJ1-4	CASSFTGSPYEKLFF	TGTGCCAGCAGCTTTACAGGGTCTCCTTACGAAAAACTGTTTTTT